Included here is one TCR beta chain sequence, with context. Germline V gene lookup returns CDR1 ENHRY and CDR2 SYGVKD. Trimming took 0 bases from V and 3 from J, leaving 6 bases between them. CDR3 length: 14 amino acids. The data were obtained in a study of blood T cell repertoires in COVID-19. Study details: Samples of COVID-19 (acute and convalescent) were obtained from the United States, Italy and Spain. Sample material is recorded as cDNA or gDNA derived from T cells, B-cell-depleted T cells, or PBMCs.

Study processing details: Amplified reference gene primers provided the basis for estimating nucleated cell counts. The assay was immunoSEQ multiplex PCR, and TCRdb's table has in-frame clones only and misses some. V and J calls and clone size are given by that table; D and trimming were obtained from the DNA. In the table there are approximately 70,000 clones, around 76% of which are singletons. This chain joins TRBV10-3 and TRBJ1-5; D unresolved. This clonotype originated in a woman of 80 years or more with acute or convalescent COVID-19. The sequenced sample was peripheral blood. CDR3 nucleotide sequence: TGTGCCATCAGTGAGTCAACAGACAATCAGCCCCAGCATTTT. It encodes CAISESTDNQPQHF.